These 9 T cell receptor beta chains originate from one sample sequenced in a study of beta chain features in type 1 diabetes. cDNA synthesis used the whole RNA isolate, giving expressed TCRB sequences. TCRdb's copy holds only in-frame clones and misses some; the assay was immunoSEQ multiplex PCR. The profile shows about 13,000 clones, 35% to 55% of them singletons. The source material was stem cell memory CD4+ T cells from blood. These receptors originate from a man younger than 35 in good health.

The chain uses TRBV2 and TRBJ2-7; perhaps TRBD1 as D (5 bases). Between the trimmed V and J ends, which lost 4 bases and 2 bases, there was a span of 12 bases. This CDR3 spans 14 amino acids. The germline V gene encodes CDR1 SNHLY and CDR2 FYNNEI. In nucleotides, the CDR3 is TGTGCCAGCAGTGCACAAACAGGACCCTACGAGCAGTACTTC. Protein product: CASSAQTGPYEQYF.

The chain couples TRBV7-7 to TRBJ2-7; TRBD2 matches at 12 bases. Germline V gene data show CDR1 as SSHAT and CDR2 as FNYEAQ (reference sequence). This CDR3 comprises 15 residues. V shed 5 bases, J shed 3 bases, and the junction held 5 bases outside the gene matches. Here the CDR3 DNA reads TGTGCCAGCAGCCGAGGACTAGCGGGGAACTACGAGCAGTACTTC. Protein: CASSRGLAGNYEQYF.

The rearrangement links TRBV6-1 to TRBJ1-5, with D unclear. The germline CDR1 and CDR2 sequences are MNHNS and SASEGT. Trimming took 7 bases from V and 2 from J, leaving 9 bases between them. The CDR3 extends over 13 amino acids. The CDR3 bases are TGTGCCAGCACCGAGGGCCGCAATCAGCCCCAGCATTTT. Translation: CASTEGRNQPQHF.

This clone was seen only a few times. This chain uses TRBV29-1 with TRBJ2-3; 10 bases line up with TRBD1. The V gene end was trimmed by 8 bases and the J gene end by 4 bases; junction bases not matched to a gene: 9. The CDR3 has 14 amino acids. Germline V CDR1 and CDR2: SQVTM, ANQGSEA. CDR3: CSSEPGQGSDTQYF. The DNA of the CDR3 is TGCAGCTCTGAACCGGGACAGGGGTCAGATACGCAGTATTTT.

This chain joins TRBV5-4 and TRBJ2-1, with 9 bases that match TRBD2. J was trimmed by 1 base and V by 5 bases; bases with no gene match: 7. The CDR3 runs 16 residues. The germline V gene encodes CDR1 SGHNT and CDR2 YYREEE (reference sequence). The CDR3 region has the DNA TGTGCCAGCAGAGTCGCGGGGGGGCCGTCCTACAATGAGCAGTTCTTC. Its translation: CASRVAGGPSYNEQFF. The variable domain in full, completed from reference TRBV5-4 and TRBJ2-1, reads ETGVTQSPTHLIKTRGQQVTLRCSSQSGHNTVSWYQQALGQGPQFIFQYYREEENGRGNFPPRFSGLQFPNYSSELNVNALELDDSALYLCASRVAGGPSYNEQFFGPGTRLTVL.

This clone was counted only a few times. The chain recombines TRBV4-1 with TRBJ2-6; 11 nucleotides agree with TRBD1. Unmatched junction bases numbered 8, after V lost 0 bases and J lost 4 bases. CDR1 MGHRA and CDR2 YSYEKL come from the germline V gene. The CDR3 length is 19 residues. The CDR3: CASSQDPGQGAGGANVLTF. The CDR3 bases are TGCGCCAGCAGCCAAGATCCCGGACAGGGGGCGGGAGGGGCCAACGTCCTGACTTTC.

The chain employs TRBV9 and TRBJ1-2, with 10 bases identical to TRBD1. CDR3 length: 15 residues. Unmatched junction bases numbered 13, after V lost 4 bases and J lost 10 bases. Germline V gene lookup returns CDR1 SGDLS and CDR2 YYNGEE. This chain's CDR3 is CASSRSGTGAFDYTF. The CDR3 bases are TGTGCCAGCAGCCGATCCGGGACAGGGGCCTTCGACTACACCTTC.

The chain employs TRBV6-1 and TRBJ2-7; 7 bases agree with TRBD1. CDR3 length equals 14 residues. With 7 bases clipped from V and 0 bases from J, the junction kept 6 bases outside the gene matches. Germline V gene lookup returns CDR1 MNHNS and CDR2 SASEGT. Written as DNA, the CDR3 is TGTGCCAGCATAGACAGGGCGACCTCCTACGAGCAGTACTTC. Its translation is CASIDRATSYEQYF.

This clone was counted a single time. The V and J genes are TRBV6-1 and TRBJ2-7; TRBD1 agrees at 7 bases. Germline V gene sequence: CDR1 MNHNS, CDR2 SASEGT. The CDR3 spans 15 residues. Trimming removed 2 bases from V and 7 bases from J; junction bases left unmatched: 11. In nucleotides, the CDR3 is TGTGCCAGCAGTGAACTCAGTACAGGGGCCGGGGAGCAGTACTTC. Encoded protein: CASSELSTGAGEQYF.